This T cell receptor beta chain was recorded in a study of beta chain features in type 1 diabetes. Study results and caveats: PCR could preferentially amplify shorter templates, alike in patients and controls. TCRB CDR3s from Type 1 diabetes patients were moderately but significantly shorter in all four CD4+ subsets. Patients with type 1 diabetes showed fewer VDJ junction insertions and more deletions.

V was cut by 6 bases and J by 5 bases, with 17 bases left in between. CDR3 length: 14 amino acids. Germline-derived CDR1 and CDR2 are SGHRS and YFSETQ. Only a few counts were recorded for this clone. What it binds is not known. CD45RO/CCR7/CD25/CD127/CD95/CD27 staining was used to isolate CD4+ naive, central memory, regulatory and stem cell-like memory cells by sorting. The authors reverse transcribed all of the isolated RNA, so sequencing captured expressed TCRB transcripts. The protocol was immunoSEQ multiplex PCR, while the TCRdb copy is restricted to in-frame clones and leaves out a portion. Among fewer than 110,000 clones listed, under 30% were seen once.

Source material: central memory CD4+ T cells from blood. The chain recombines TRBV5-1 with TRBJ1-2; perhaps TRBD1 as D (5 bases). The TCR comes from a woman aged 18 to 35 with type 1 diabetes. CDR3 nucleotide sequence: TGCGCCAGCACCGTTGGGGCAGGCTCGTATGGCTACACCTTC. Translated, it gives CASTVGAGSYGYTF.